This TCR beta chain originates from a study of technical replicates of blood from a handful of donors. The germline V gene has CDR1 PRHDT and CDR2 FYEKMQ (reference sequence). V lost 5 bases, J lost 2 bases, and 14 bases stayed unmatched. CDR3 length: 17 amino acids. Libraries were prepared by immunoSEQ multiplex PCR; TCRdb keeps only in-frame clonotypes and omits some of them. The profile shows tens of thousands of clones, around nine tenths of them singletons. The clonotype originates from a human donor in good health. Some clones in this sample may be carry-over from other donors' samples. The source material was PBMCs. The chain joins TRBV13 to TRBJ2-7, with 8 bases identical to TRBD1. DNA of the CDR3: TGTGCCAGCAGCGGGACCAATTGGGGACAGGCTACCTACGAGCAGTACTTC. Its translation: CASSGTNWGQATYEQYF.